A selection of T cell receptor beta chains follows, all from one sample in a study of blood T cell repertoires in COVID-19. Only in-frame clones appear in the TCRdb table, and some are missing; sequencing was by immunoSEQ multiplex PCR. The sample lists hundreds of thousands of clones, 88% seen once, with 0.7% in the top ten. Material: peripheral blood. Every receptor here comes from a human donor in a cohort sampled during active COVID-19. Each CDR3 is given with its conserved first and last residue. The D gene is left open where the match is weak. Size is omitted from some rows. Given values are once, few, many or a class for expanded clones.

J: TRBJ2-1
D: TRBD1
V: TRBV2
size: NA
CDR3: CASTAQGQPWNEQFF
DNA: TGTGCCAGCACCGCCCAGGGACAGCCATGGAATGAGCAGTTCTTC

J: TRBJ2-7
D: NA
V: TRBV21-1
size: NA
CDR3: CASSKVLAGLNYEQYF
DNA: TGTGCCAGCAGCAAAGTACTAGCGGGGCTAAACTACGAGCAGTACTTC

J: TRBJ2-5
D: TRBD1
V: TRBV5-1
size: NA
CDR3: CASSPGQAQETQYF
DNA: TGCGCCAGCAGCCCGGGACAGGCACAAGAGACCCAGTACTTC

J: TRBJ1-6
D: TRBD1
V: TRBV9
size: NA
CDR3: CASSRDSNSPLHF
DNA: TGTGCCAGCAGCCGGGACAGTAATTCACCCCTCCACTTT

J: TRBJ1-5
D: TRBD1
V: TRBV19
size: NA
CDR3: CASSIVEGAGNQPQHF
DNA: TGTGCCAGTAGTATAGTGGAGGGGGCAGGGAATCAGCCCCAGCATTTT

J: TRBJ2-7
D: TRBD2
V: TRBV3-1/TRBV3-2
size: NA
CDR3: CASSQYSGRISYEQYF
DNA: TGTGCCAGCAGCCAATATAGCGGGAGGATCTCCTACGAGCAGTACTTC

J: TRBJ2-3
D: NA
V: TRBV19
size: NA
CDR3: CASREGSTDTQYF
DNA: TGTGCCAGTAGGGAGGGGAGCACAGATACGCAGTATTTT

J: TRBJ1-5
D: NA
V: TRBV15
size: once
CDR3: CATSRGGGNQPQHF
DNA: TGTGCCACCAGCAGAGGAGGAGGCAATCAGCCCCAGCATTTT

J: TRBJ2-7
D: TRBD1
V: TRBV10-3
size: NA
CDR3: CAISDPEGTGRRATYEQYF
DNA: TGTGCCATCAGTGACCCCGAGGGGACAGGGAGGCGAGCGACCTACGAGCAGTACTTC

J: TRBJ2-5
D: NA
V: TRBV28
size: NA
CDR3: CASSSPGPGAGETQYF
DNA: TGTGCCAGCAGTTCCCCCGGGCCAGGGGCGGGAGAGACCCAGTACTTC

J: TRBJ1-5
D: NA
V: TRBV6-1
size: NA
CDR3: CASSEALPTVQHF
DNA: TGTGCCAGCAGTGAAGCGCTCCCGACAGTACAGCATTTT

J: TRBJ1-1
D: TRBD1
V: TRBV18
size: once
CDR3: CASNRGRVFEAFF
DNA: TGTGCCAGCAACAGGGGGCGCGTGTTTGAAGCTTTCTTT

J: TRBJ2-3
D: TRBD1
V: TRBV11-2
size: NA
CDR3: CASTTGGADTQYF
DNA: TGTGCCAGCACCACAGGGGGCGCAGATACGCAGTATTTT

J: TRBJ2-7
D: TRBD1
V: TRBV25-1
size: NA
CDR3: CASGQARYEQYF
DNA: TGTGCCAGCGGACAGGCCCGCTACGAGCAGTACTTC

J: TRBJ1-5
D: NA
V: TRBV9
size: NA
CDR3: CASSPRSGIGQPQHF
DNA: TGTGCCAGCAGCCCCCGGTCGGGGATCGGGCAGCCCCAGCATTTT

J: TRBJ2-5
D: NA
V: TRBV11-2
size: NA
CDR3: CASSLWQGLETQYF
DNA: TGTGCCAGCAGTCTGTGGCAGGGGTTAGAGACCCAGTACTTC

J: TRBJ2-7
D: NA
V: TRBV24-1
size: once
CDR3: CATSGTGGGNYEQYF
DNA: TGTGCCACCAGTGGTACAGGGGGGGGCAACTACGAGCAGTACTTC